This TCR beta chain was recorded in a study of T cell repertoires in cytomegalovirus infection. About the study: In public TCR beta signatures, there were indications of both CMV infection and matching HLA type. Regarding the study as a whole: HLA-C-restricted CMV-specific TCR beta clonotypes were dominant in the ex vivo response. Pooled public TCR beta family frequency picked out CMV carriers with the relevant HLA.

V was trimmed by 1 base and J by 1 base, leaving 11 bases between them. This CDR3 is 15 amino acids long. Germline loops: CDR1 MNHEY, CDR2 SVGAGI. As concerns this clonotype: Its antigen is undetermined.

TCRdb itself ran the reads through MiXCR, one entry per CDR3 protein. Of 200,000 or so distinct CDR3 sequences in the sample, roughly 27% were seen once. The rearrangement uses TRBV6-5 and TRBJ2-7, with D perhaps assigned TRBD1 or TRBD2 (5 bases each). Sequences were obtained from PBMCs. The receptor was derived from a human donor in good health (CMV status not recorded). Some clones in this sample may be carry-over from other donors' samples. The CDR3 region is CASSYLWDGSYEQYF. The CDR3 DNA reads TGTGCCAGCAGTTACTTGTGGGACGGGTCCTACGAGCAGTACTTC.